The clone carrying this TCR beta chain was recorded many times. TCRdb ran MiXCR on the PCR reads. The table includes tens of thousands of clones, approximately 20% detected once. The data stem from a study of metastatic and nonmetastatic thyroid tumors. The wider study: Comparative analysis of repertoires was undertaken across blood and tumor or nodule tissue obtained from malignant and benign thyroid patients.

The entire patient cohort was treatment-naive prior to thyroid surgery. From germline, CDR1 is SGHNT and CDR2 YYREEE (reference sequence). This CDR3 contains 15 residues. V was pared by 6 bases and J by 4 bases, with 18 bases between. This receptor was identified in a female donor with papillary thyroid cancer or a benign thyroid nodule (not recorded which). Some clones in this sample may be carry-over from other donors' samples. V usage is TRBV5-4 and J usage is TRBJ2-3; tentative D call: TRBD1 (6 bases). Sequencing was done on a sample of blood. CDR3 in amino acids: CASTDPRGGADTQYF. CDR3 bases: TGTGCCAGCACCGACCCCAGGGGCGGCGCAGATACGCAGTATTTT. Filled out from reference TRBV5-4 and TRBJ2-3, the complete variable domain reads ETGVTQSPTHLIKTRGQQVTLRCSSQSGHNTVSWYQQALGQGPQFIFQYYREEENGRGNFPPRFSGLQFPNYSSELNVNALELDDSALYLCASTDPRGGADTQYFGPGTRLTVL.